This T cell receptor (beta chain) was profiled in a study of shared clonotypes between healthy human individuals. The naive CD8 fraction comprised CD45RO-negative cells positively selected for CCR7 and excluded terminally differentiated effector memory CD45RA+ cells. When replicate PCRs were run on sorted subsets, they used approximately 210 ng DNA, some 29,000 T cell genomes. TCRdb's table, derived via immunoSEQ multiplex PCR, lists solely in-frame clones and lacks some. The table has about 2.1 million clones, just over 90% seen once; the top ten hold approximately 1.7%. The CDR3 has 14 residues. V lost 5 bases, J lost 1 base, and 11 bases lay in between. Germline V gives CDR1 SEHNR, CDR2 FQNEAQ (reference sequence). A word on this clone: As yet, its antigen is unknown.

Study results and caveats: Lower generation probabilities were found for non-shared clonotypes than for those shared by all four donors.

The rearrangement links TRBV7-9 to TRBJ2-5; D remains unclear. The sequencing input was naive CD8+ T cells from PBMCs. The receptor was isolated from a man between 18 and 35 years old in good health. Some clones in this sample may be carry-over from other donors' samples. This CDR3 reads CASSLKDGQETQYF. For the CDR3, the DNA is TGTGCCAGCAGCCTTAAAGACGGCCAAGAGACCCAGTACTTC.